One sample yielded the 27 T cell receptor beta chains listed below, sequenced in a study of cytotoxic CD8 clonotypes in ibrutinib-treated CLL. Method: immunoSEQ multiplex PCR; TCRdb's copy keeps in-frame clones and lacks some. The data show roughly 250,000 clones, 60% to 75% seen once. The sample was PBMCs, taken after 24 months of ibrutinib treatment. These receptors were obtained from a human donor with chronic lymphocytic leukemia.

The chain carries TRBV7-2 and TRBJ2-7, with D unresolved. Trimming cost V 2 bases and J 1 base, with 9 bases left between them. CDR1 and CDR2 from the germline V gene are SGHTA and FQGNSA. The CDR3 runs 14 residues. CDR3 DNA sequence: TGTGCCAGCAGCTTACAGTGGCAGTCCTACGAGCAGTACTTC. Protein: CASSLQWQSYEQYF.

V usage is TRBV6-5 and J usage is TRBJ2-7; 7 bases fit TRBD2. Trimming took 7 bases from V and 3 from J; bases not matched to a gene: 0. CDR3 length equals 11 residues. Germline-derived CDR1 and CDR2 are MNHEY and SVGAGI. The CDR3 is CASTSGYEQYF. The CDR3 bases are TGTGCCAGCACTAGCGGCTACGAGCAGTACTTC.

This clone was found once. The CDR3 region is CASSLNSVTGRDQPQHF. CDR3 DNA sequence: TGTGCCAGCAGTTTAAACTCCGTGACAGGTCGGGATCAGCCCCAGCATTTT. The chain links TRBV27 to TRBJ1-5; possibly TRBD1 for D (6 bases). V lost 2 bases and J 5 bases, leaving 19 bases between the germline ends. The CDR3 contains 17 residues. CDR1 and CDR2 (germline): MNHEY, SMNVEV (reference sequence).

The V call is TRBV9, the J call TRBJ2-7, with 10 positions matching TRBD1. Germline CDR1 reads SGDLS; CDR2 reads YYNGEE. Unmatched junction bases numbered 2, after V lost 3 bases and J lost 2 bases. The CDR3 runs to 14 residues. The CDR3 loop reads CASSEGQGAYEQYF. The CDR3 bases are TGTGCCAGCAGCGAAGGACAGGGGGCCTACGAGCAGTACTTC.

On this clone itself: The sample has other DNA sequences that encode this CDR3 too. This chain connects TRBV27 to TRBJ2-7; D is uncertain. CDR1 is MNHEY, CDR2 SMNVEV, per germline (reference sequence). CDR3 length: 12 residues. V dropped 6 bases and J dropped 1 base, with 7 bases sitting between them. The CDR3 nucleotides are TGTGCCAGCAGCTCCAGTTCCTACGAGCAGTACTTC. Protein: CASSSSSYEQYF.

The chain is built from TRBV7-9 and TRBJ2-7; 7 positions match TRBD2. V dropped 1 base and J dropped 5; count of bases not matched to a gene: 2. The CDR3 contains 13 residues. Germline V gene lookup returns CDR1 SEHNR and CDR2 FQNEAQ (reference sequence). The CDR3 DNA follows: TGTGCCAGCAGCTTAGGGGCGGGGGACGAGCAGTACTTC. Its translation: CASSLGAGDEQYF. Based on the CDR3 plus reference TRBV7-9 and TRBJ2-7, the full variable domain is DTGVSQNPRHKITKRGQNVTFRCDPISEHNRLYWYRQTLGQGPEFLTYFQNEAQLEKSRLLSDRFSAERPKGSFSTLEIQRTEQGDSAMYLCASSLGAGDEQYFGPGTRLTVT.

The chain is built from TRBV12-5 and TRBJ1-1; D is perhaps TRBD1 (5 bases). Trimming removed 3 bases from V and 1 base from J, with 15 bases in between. CDR1 is LGHNT, CDR2 FRNRAP, per germline. This CDR3 is 16 amino acids long. The CDR3 sequence is CASGFAGDQKNTEAFF. The CDR3 DNA is TGTGCTAGTGGTTTCGCCGGGGACCAAAAGAACACTGAAGCTTTCTTT.

The gene calls are TRBV30 and TRBJ2-1; tentative D call: TRBD1 (5 bases). Germline V gene lookup returns CDR1 GTSNPN and CDR2 SVGIG (reference sequence). There are 15 residues in the CDR3. The germline V and J ends were trimmed by 1 base and 0 bases, with 10 bases remaining between them. CDR3 DNA: TGTGCCTGGAGTGAGGGGTCGAGCTCCTACAATGAGCAGTTCTTC. Amino acids: CAWSEGSSSYNEQFF.

The rearrangement joins TRBV5-1 to TRBJ2-1; 11 bases match TRBD2. V lost 4 bases to trimming and J lost 1 base; unmatched junction nucleotides: 4. The CDR3 length is 16 residues. The germline gives CDR1 SGHRS, CDR2 YFSETQ. The CDR3 here is CASSPVAGGSYNEQFF. The CDR3 DNA reads TGCGCCAGCAGCCCTGTAGCGGGAGGGTCCTACAATGAGCAGTTCTTC.

The genes are TRBV11-2 and TRBJ2-7; D unresolved. This CDR3 has 15 amino acids. V was cut by 5 bases and J by 2 bases, with 16 bases left in between. Germline V CDR1 and CDR2: SGHAT, FQNNGV. The CDR3 DNA reads TGTGCCAGCAGCGCTCTAAGGCAGAATCCCTACGAGCAGTACTTC. Translated, it gives CASSALRQNPYEQYF.

This clone was detected only once. The genes are TRBV7-9 and TRBJ2-7, with D perhaps TRBD1 or TRBD2 (5 bases each). CDR3 length: 16 amino acids. CDR1 and CDR2 (germline): SEHNR, FQNEAQ (reference sequence). V gave up 0 bases and J gave up 0 bases, with 12 bases separating them. The DNA of the CDR3 is TGTGCCAGCAGCTTAGCCCGGGACCCGGCCTCCTACGAGCAGTACTTC. This encodes CASSLARDPASYEQYF.

J is TRBJ1-5 and V is TRBV19; D possibly corresponds to TRBD1 (6 bases). Trimming left V 5 bases short and J 2 bases short, with 25 bases between. The CDR3 totals 19 residues. CDR1 LNHDA and CDR2 SQIVND come from the germline V gene (reference sequence). The CDR3 nucleotides are TGTGCCAGTAGTTCACCGGGACATAGCGATGCGCGGGGCAATCAGCCCCAGCATTTT. It codes for CASSSPGHSDARGNQPQHF.

This clone was observed a few times. This rearrangement joins TRBV28 to TRBJ2-7; no definite D call. Germline V gene sequence: CDR1 MDHEN, CDR2 SYDVKM. The V end was cut by 10 bases, the J end by 2 bases, with 12 bases between. This CDR3 has 12 residues. DNA for the CDR3: TGTGCCACCCGACCGAGCACCTACGAGCAGTACTTC. Residues: CATRPSTYEQYF. Full variable domain (rest looked up from reference TRBV28 and TRBJ2-7): DVKVTQSSRYLVKRTGEKVFLECVQDMDHENMFWYRQDPGLGLRLIYFSYDVKMKEKGDIPEGYSVSREKKERFSLILESASTNQTSMYLCATRPSTYEQYFGPGTRLTVT.

The chain uses TRBV7-3 and TRBJ2-2; D ambiguous. This CDR3 has 15 residues. The germline gives CDR1 SGHTA, CDR2 FQGTGA. Trimming took 2 bases from V and 4 from J, leaving 11 bases between them. CDR3 amino acids: CASSLSAKGTGELFF. The DNA of the CDR3 is TGTGCCAGCAGCTTATCAGCGAAGGGCACCGGGGAGCTGTTTTTT.

The chain recombines TRBV5-4 with TRBJ2-5; weak D call: TRBD2 (6 bases). Trimming shortened V by 3 bases and J by 4 bases, and 16 bases separated the two germline ends. This CDR3 has 15 residues. CDR1 is SGHNT and CDR2 is YYREEE in the germline V gene (reference sequence). CDR3 residues: CASSSTSRRGETQYF. The CDR3, as DNA: TGTGCCAGCAGCTCCACTAGCCGGAGGGGAGAGACCCAGTACTTC. The entire variable domain, with the rest obtained from reference TRBV5-4 and TRBJ2-5, is as follows: ETGVTQSPTHLIKTRGQQVTLRCSSQSGHNTVSWYQQALGQGPQFIFQYYREEENGRGNFPPRFSGLQFPNYSSELNVNALELDDSALYLCASSSTSRRGETQYFGPGTRLLVL.

This chain connects TRBV25-1 to TRBJ2-1, with a possible D match to TRBD1 (5 bases). V dropped 5 bases and J dropped 1 base, with 15 bases sitting between them. The germline gives CDR1 MGHDK, CDR2 SYGVNS. CDR3 length equals 16 residues. This CDR3 is CASSRGSLGSYNEQFF. CDR3 nucleotides: TGTGCCAGCAGTAGGGGCAGTCTCGGATCCTACAATGAGCAGTTCTTC.

J is TRBJ2-6 and V is TRBV5-3, with unresolved D. TRBV5-3 is known as an ORF, though its function is uncertain. The CDR3 sequence is 17 residues long. The ends were cut back, 1 base at V and 3 bases at J, with 14 bases in the middle. The CDR3 protein is CARSLPVLYFGANVLTF. DNA of the CDR3: TGTGCCAGAAGCTTGCCGGTGTTGTATTTTGGGGCCAACGTCCTGACTTTC.

This clone was counted only a few times. The V call is TRBV9, the J call TRBJ2-2, with a tentative D call TRBD1 (5 bases). Germline CDR1 SGDLS, CDR2 YYNGEE. The V end was cut by 3 bases, the J end by 10 bases, with 13 bases between. The CDR3 totals 13 residues. For the CDR3, the DNA is TGTGCCAGCAGCGCGGACAACCGCTTGGAGCTGTTTTTT. Its translation is CASSADNRLELFF. Full variable domain (missing parts from reference TRBV9 and TRBJ2-2): DSGVTQTPKHLITATGQRVTLRCSPRSGDLSVYWYQQSLDQGLQFLIQYYNGEERAKGNILERFSAQQFPDLHSELNLSSLELGDSALYFCASSADNRLELFFGEGSRLTVL.

The chain recombines TRBV30 with TRBJ2-3; D perhaps matches TRBD2 (7 bases). Germline values: CDR1 GTSNPN, CDR2 SVGIG (reference sequence). The CDR3 runs to 14 residues. Between the trimmed V and J ends, which lost 5 bases and 4 bases, there was a span of 16 bases. This CDR3 reads CAWLGGEGADTQYF. The CDR3 bases are TGTGCCTGGCTGGGTGGGGAGGGGGCAGATACGCAGTATTTT.

This chain links TRBV2 with TRBJ1-5, with TRBD1 identical over 7 bases. The germline V gene has CDR1 SNHLY and CDR2 FYNNEI. The V and J ends lost 5 bases and 1 base, in that order; junction bases with no gene match: 14. The CDR3 length is 18 residues. As DNA, the CDR3 is TGTGCCAGCAGTTTCACCACTCAGTACAGGGGAAGCAATCAGCCCCAGCATTTT. Amino acid sequence: CASSFTTQYRGSNQPQHF.

The chain uses TRBV9 and TRBJ2-3; tentative D call: TRBD1 (6 bases). The CDR3 runs 14 residues. Trimming took 4 bases from V and 0 from J, leaving 9 bases between them. Germline V gives CDR1 SGDLS, CDR2 YYNGEE. CDR3 in amino acids: CASSLTGSTDTQYF. The DNA for the CDR3 is TGTGCCAGCAGCTTAACAGGGAGCACAGATACGCAGTATTTT. Full variable domain (outside the CDR3, taken from reference TRBV9 and TRBJ2-3): DSGVTQTPKHLITATGQRVTLRCSPRSGDLSVYWYQQSLDQGLQFLIQYYNGEERAKGNILERFSAQQFPDLHSELNLSSLELGDSALYFCASSLTGSTDTQYFGPGTRLTVL.

The J gene is TRBJ2-7, the V gene TRBV11-2; perhaps TRBD2 as D (5 bases). Trimming pared 6 bases from V and 3 bases from J, leaving 15 bases between. Germline V gives CDR1 SGHAT, CDR2 FQNNGV. CDR3 length: 14 residues. CDR3 loop: CASRRPGEIYEQYF. CDR3 in DNA: TGTGCCAGCAGGCGTCCCGGGGAGATCTACGAGCAGTACTTC. Drawing the rest from reference TRBV11-2 and TRBJ2-7, the complete variable domain is EAGVAQSPRYKIIEKRQSVAFWCNPISGHATLYWYQQILGQGPKLLIQFQNNGVVDDSQLPKDRFSAERLKGVDSTLKIQPAKLEDSAVYLCASRRPGEIYEQYFGPGTRLTVT.

This clone has only one observation. The V and J genes are TRBV28 and TRBJ2-1, with 7 bases identical to TRBD2. CDR1 is MDHEN and CDR2 is SYDVKM in the germline V gene. Trimming at V came to 4 bases and at J to 1 base, leaving 10 bases not matched to a gene. This CDR3 comprises 17 residues. The DNA of the CDR3 is TGTGCCAGCAGTTCCCCGGGGGAGGGTGCTTCCTACAATGAGCAGTTCTTC. This codes for CASSSPGEGASYNEQFF.

This clone has only a few counts. The chain recombines TRBV7-3 with TRBJ2-2; the D is unclear. V was clipped by 5 bases and J by 1 base, with 5 bases between them. Per the germline V gene, CDR1 is SGHTA and CDR2 is FQGTGA. The CDR3 consists of 13 residues. The CDR3 DNA sequence: TGTGCCAGCAGCCTACGGAACACCGGGGAGCTGTTTTTT. Translated, it gives CASSLRNTGELFF.

Note on this clone: One end of the junction is discordant with germline, which a read error may explain. Here the CDR3 reads CASSLDSSETQYF. CDR3 in DNA: TGTGCTAGCAGCTTAGACAGTTCGGAGACCCAGTACTTC. The chain has TRBV7-7 and TRBJ2-5; maybe TRBD1 (5 bases). CDR1 SSHAT and CDR2 FNYEAQ come from the germline V gene (reference sequence). The CDR3 totals 13 residues.

This sequence joins TRBV29-1 and TRBJ2-1; 12 bases line up with TRBD2. The CDR3 length is 14 residues. The V gene end was trimmed by 4 bases and the J gene end by 5 bases; junction bases not matched to a gene: 3. Germline CDR1 SQVTM, CDR2 ANQGSEA. This chain's CDR3 is CSVGTSGTNNEQFF. For the CDR3, the DNA is TGCAGCGTTGGGACTAGCGGGACTAACAATGAGCAGTTCTTC.

This sequence joins TRBV7-3 and TRBJ2-5, with unresolved D. V gave up 4 bases and J gave up 9 bases, with 21 bases separating them. The germline CDR1 and CDR2 sequences are SGHTA and FQGTGA. The CDR3 is made up of 15 amino acids. The CDR3 here is CASSSRRAPLWAQYF. In DNA form, the CDR3 reads TGTGCCAGCAGCTCACGCCGGGCCCCGCTTTGGGCCCAGTACTTC.